A selection of T cell receptor beta chains follows, all from one sample in a study of T-cell memory formation after mild COVID-19. TCRdb called the 5' RACE reads again in MiXCR, with one record for every CDR3 protein. This sample has about 82,000 distinct CDR3 sequences, with more than 10% found just once. Sequenced sample: PBMCs or a T cell subset sorted from them (not recorded which). Receptors were obtained from an adult woman who had mild COVID-19 (a few samples of this study predate the infection). Cell type and time point are not known. Both conserved end residues are part of each CDR3.

>TRBJ2-7|TRBV7-9|13
CASSPGTGGEQYF
>TRBJ2-5|TRBV4-3|13
CASSQVNSQTQYF
>TRBJ1-1|TRBV7-9|11
CASSPGPVAFF
>TRBJ2-3|TRBV20-1|19
CSARKYRDRGGGDTDTQYF
>TRBJ2-3|TRBV12-3/TRBV12-4|15
CASSSAGLSTDTQYF
>TRBJ2-7|TRBV29-1|14
CSAQGARGTYEQYF
>TRBJ1-1|TRBV7-6|16
CASSLGAEFLNTEAFF
>TRBJ2-1|TRBV5-1|17
CASSLGPPGGYGNEQFF
>TRBJ2-7|TRBV6-2/TRBV6-3|15
CASSQGRTGLYEQYF
>TRBJ1-1|TRBV6-5|14
CASSYSASSPEAFF
>TRBJ2-7|TRBV7-9|15
CASSLVNRGVDEQYF
>TRBJ2-1|TRBV6-5|15
CASRPGLLSYNEQFF
>TRBJ2-7|TRBV7-8|12
CASSLEGGEQYF
>TRBJ1-1|TRBV7-9|14
CASSSGTGAIEAFF
>TRBJ2-1|TRBV5-1|14
CASSQGQGKHEQFF
>TRBJ2-1|TRBV5-1|16
CASSFPENWAYNEQFF
>TRBJ2-7|TRBV28|15
CASSFSASGGYEQYF
>TRBJ2-5|TRBV12-3/TRBV12-4|18
CASSHPRLEGLEGETQYF
>TRBJ2-3|TRBV7-9|14
CASSHTDGWDTQYF
>TRBJ2-3|TRBV15|12
CATRQGADTQYF
>TRBJ2-3|TRBV4-1|13
CASIAGFGDTQYF
>TRBJ2-1|TRBV5-1|15
CASTPTSGPDIEQFF
>TRBJ2-5|TRBV9|16
CASSVAAGGSEETQYF
>TRBJ2-5|TRBV9|15
CASSVEGTGLETQYF
>TRBJ2-2|TRBV28|14
CASSLVRATGELFF
>TRBJ2-7|TRBV29-1|13
CSVEDRVSYEQYF
>TRBJ2-1|TRBV7-9|16
CASSSPGLAGTGEQFF
>TRBJ2-1|TRBV7-9|15
CASSLVGTGYNEQFF
>TRBJ1-1|TRBV6-2/TRBV6-3|16
CASAESGQGLYTEAFF
>TRBJ2-7|TRBV4-1|15
CASSHPGQGLYEQYF
>TRBJ2-1|TRBV7-2|18
CASSFFPPTSGASDEQFF
>TRBJ2-2|TRBV7-6|16
CASSPTTGGSAGELFF
>TRBJ2-5|TRBV4-2|21
CASSFGTSGRASKWDQETQYF
>TRBJ1-4|TRBV12-3/TRBV12-4|13
CASRGDNLEKLFF
>TRBJ2-7|TRBV7-2|17
CASSPPLAGGPGYEQYF
>TRBJ2-1|TRBV6-4|15
CASSEWGQSINEQFF
>TRBJ1-1|TRBV18|15
CASPGTGATDTEAFF
>TRBJ2-1|TRBV2|16
CASSGLAGGLGYEQFF
>TRBJ2-7|TRBV12-3/TRBV12-4|14
CASSFVERAGEQYF
>TRBJ2-7|TRBV10-3|14
CAISDVDSTYEQYF
>TRBJ1-4|TRBV5-1|15
CASSLLGQPVEKLFF
>TRBJ2-3|TRBV12-3/TRBV12-4|12
CASSLAVDTQYF
>TRBJ2-7|TRBV12-3/TRBV12-4|15
CASSLGGGAAYEQYF
>TRBJ2-2|TRBV7-9|16
CATPGLAGLETGELFF
>TRBJ1-1|TRBV5-1|16
CASSLDRDLGATEAFF
>TRBJ2-7|TRBV9|12
CASSPGGNEQYF
>TRBJ2-7|TRBV5-1|11
CASSFGGEQYF
>TRBJ2-3|TRBV12-3/TRBV12-4|17
CASSLGSHFIAGAFLYF